This TCR beta chain came from a study of shared clonotypes between healthy human individuals. Comment on this clone: Its antigen is still unknown.

Findings of the study overall: Naive CD4 clonotypes were shared across several donors at 4% to 5%.

The CDR3 is made up of 15 amino acids. Trimming left V 5 bases short and J 0 bases short, with 13 bases between. Germline values: CDR1 SEHNR, CDR2 FQNEAQ (reference sequence). Repertoires were generated with immunoSEQ multiplex PCR, while TCRdb's copy carries only in-frame clones and drops some. The sample records some 2,400,000 clones, approximately 95% being singletons. The rearrangement joins TRBV7-9 to TRBJ1-2, with a possible D match to TRBD1 (5 bases). What was sequenced was naive CD4+ T cells sorted from blood. Described subset: CD45RA+ positively selected. This receptor was taken from a man between 18 and 29 years old in good health. CDR3 in DNA: TGTGCCAGCAGCACCCAGGACACTACTAACTATGGCTACACCTTC. It is translated as CASSTQDTTNYGYTF.